The 10 T cell receptor beta chains in this list originate from one sample, sequenced in a study of T cell responses to AZD1222 COVID-19 vaccine (dated by TCRdb to the early 2020s). Receptors were amplified or captured by the immunoSEQ multiplex PCR assay. TCRdb took this table from immuneACCESS and kept in-frame rearrangements with V and J called. Such tables lack part of the clones; where checked against another copy, unresolved V genes explain under half of the gap, and the rest is unexplained. The sample data list roughly 130,000 clones, and roughly 88% of these were observed just once. Jointly, the top ten make up under 9.5% of the sample. Read against the paper, the sample's time point label means: baseline before first vaccination. Sequenced here: peripheral blood, sampled on day 0 of AZD1222 vaccination. The receptors derive from an adult in good health.

V is TRBV18 and J is TRBJ1-1; D not certain. The germline gives CDR1 KGHSH, CDR2 LQKENI. The V gene lost 6 bases and the J gene lost 6 bases, with 17 bases spanning the gap. This CDR3 has 14 amino acids. The CDR3 DNA reads TGTGCCAGCTCCGCTCGGACTGATCTCGCTGAAGCTTTCTTT. As protein: CASSARTDLAEAFF.

The rearrangement uses TRBV6-2 or TRBV6-3 and TRBJ2-5; 10 positions agree with TRBD2. The CDR3 extends over 14 amino acids. Germline V lookup: CDR1 MNHEY, CDR2 SVGEGT. V trimming: 6 bases; J trimming: 3 bases; junction bases outside the gene matches: 4. The CDR3 DNA is TGTGCCAGCAGCTCCGGGACTAGCGAAGAGACCCAGTACTTC. Amino acid sequence: CASSSGTSEETQYF.

This clone was detected only a few times. The chain employs TRBV6-5 and TRBJ2-2, with D uncertain. Per germline, CDR1 MNHEY and CDR2 SVGAGI. The V end was cut by 0 bases, the J end by 5 bases, with 10 bases between. This CDR3 contains 15 residues. The CDR3 spells CASSYSRLETGELFF. DNA of the CDR3: TGTGCCAGCAGTTACTCGAGGCTAGAGACCGGGGAGCTGTTTTTT.

The chain couples TRBV30 to TRBJ2-3; a possible D gene is TRBD1 (5 bases). The CDR3 has 13 residues. V lost 4 bases, J lost 4 bases, and 12 bases lay in between. The germline CDR1 and CDR2 sequences are GTSNPN and SVGIG (reference sequence). The CDR3 reads CAWTGLGSDTQYF. The CDR3 nucleotides are TGTGCCTGGACAGGGCTTGGGTCAGATACGCAGTATTTT.

The V gene is TRBV10-3, the J gene TRBJ1-1; TRBD1 matches at 9 bases. The junction had 0 bases not matched to a gene; V was cut back by 4 bases and J by 3 bases. The length of the CDR3 is 13 residues. Germline CDR1 is ENHRY and CDR2 is SYGVKD. CDR3 coding DNA: TGTGCCATCAGTGGGACAGGGGACACTGAAGCTTTCTTT. Translation gives CAISGTGDTEAFF.

The chain links TRBV2 to TRBJ2-5; 9 bases fit TRBD2. CDR3 length equals 16 residues. Germline V gene lookup returns CDR1 SNHLY and CDR2 FYNNEI. Unmatched junction bases numbered 9, after V lost 2 bases and J lost 5 bases. Written as DNA, the CDR3 is TGTGCCAGCAGTGAAAGGCGCGGGAGGGCCTGGGAGACCCAGTACTTC. This sequence encodes CASSERRGRAWETQYF.

V and J are TRBV6-6 and TRBJ1-3; D is unclear. Germline values: CDR1 MNHNY, CDR2 SVGAGI (reference sequence). Trimming took 0 bases from V and 2 from J, leaving 8 bases between them. The CDR3 consists of 15 residues. The CDR3 nucleotides read TGTGCCAGCAGTTACTCGGCAGGCACTGGAAACACCATATATTTT. Amino acid sequence: CASSYSAGTGNTIYF.

The V call is TRBV6-1, the J call TRBJ2-2, with D unresolved. Germline V CDR1 and CDR2: MNHNS, SASEGT. The CDR3 length is 12 residues. Trimming pared 2 bases from V and 13 bases from J, leaving 11 bases between. The CDR3 region is CASSESEIVLFF. The CDR3 nucleotides read TGTGCCAGCAGTGAAAGTGAGATAGTGCTGTTTTTT.

The chain employs TRBV18 and TRBJ2-5; D might be TRBD2 (6 bases). The germline CDR1 and CDR2 sequences are KGHSH and LQKENI. The CDR3 has 16 residues. V was clipped by 3 bases and J by 7 bases, with 21 bases between them. The CDR3 region has the DNA TGTGCCAGCTCACCCATCTTCCGGGACTCCCGGGGGACCCAGTACTTC. As protein: CASSPIFRDSRGTQYF.

The V gene is TRBV6-6, the J gene TRBJ1-5; TRBD1 might be the D (6 bases). Germline V gene lookup returns CDR1 MNHNY and CDR2 SVGAGI (reference sequence). The CDR3 consists of 14 residues. With 7 bases removed from V and 6 bases from J, the gap between germline ends came to 16 bases. The CDR3 is CASIRGEGVQPQHF. The DNA for the CDR3 is TGTGCCAGCATCAGGGGAGAGGGGGTTCAGCCCCAGCATTTT.